This is a list of T cell receptor beta chains from one sample in a study of Ad26.COV2.S vaccination and SARS-CoV-2 variants. Assay: immunoSEQ multiplex PCR; the TCRdb copy retains only in-frame clones and omits some. Here the sample spans approximately 280,000 clones, more than 75% being singletons. The source material was peripheral blood, sampled in a trial of Ad26.COV2.S vaccine versus placebo. The receptors stem from a person between 18 and 65 years old who received the Ad26.COV2.S COVID-19 vaccine or a placebo. The CDR3 runs from the conserved cysteine through the conserved F or W. Fields, in order: clone size, J gene, V gene, D gene, CDR3 protein, CDR3 DNA. A D gene is named only where the DNA matches it firmly. Size tells how often a clone was seen (once, few, many) or the class of an expanded clone, and some rows leave it out.

. | TRBJ2-4 | TRBV30 | . | CAWSGKQAQAKNIQYF | TGTGCCTGGAGTGGGAAACAGGCGCAGGCCAAAAACATTCAGTACTTC
many | TRBJ1-2 | TRBV12-3/TRBV12-4 | . | CASSLRGHYGYTF | TGTGCCAGCAGTTTGCGGGGGCACTATGGCTACACCTTC
. | TRBJ1-2 | TRBV9 | . | CASSPPEGRVYGYTF | TGTGCCAGCAGCCCCCCGGAAGGCAGGGTCTATGGCTACACCTTC
. | TRBJ1-1 | TRBV6-4 | . | CASSPRAGFTEAFF | TGTGCCAGCAGTCCCAGGGCAGGGTTCACTGAAGCTTTCTTT
. | TRBJ1-4 | TRBV9 | . | CASSVGFEWGEKLFF | TGTGCCAGCAGCGTAGGGTTCGAGTGGGGGGAAAAACTGTTTTTT
. | TRBJ1-2 | TRBV19 | . | CASSLMTTKDYGYTF | TGTGCCAGTAGTTTAATGACAACCAAGGACTATGGCTACACCTTC
few | TRBJ1-2 | TRBV23-1 | . | CASSQSLAARYGYTF | TGCGCCAGCAGTCAATCTCTCGCAGCCCGTTATGGCTACACCTTC
. | TRBJ2-1 | TRBV6-5 | . | CASSYYRGNEQFF | TGTGCCAGCAGTTACTATCGGGGGAATGAGCAGTTCTTC
. | TRBJ2-2 | TRBV7-2 | . | CASSLDVLTGELFF | TGTGCCAGCAGCTTAGATGTACTAACCGGGGAGCTGTTTTTT
. | TRBJ2-5 | TRBV5-4 | TRBD1 | CASSLYRGSQEETQYF | TGTGCCAGCAGCTTATACAGGGGGAGCCAGGAAGAGACCCAGTACTTC